A selection of T cell receptor beta chains follows, all from one sample in a study of blood T cell repertoires in COVID-19. Produced via immunoSEQ multiplex PCR; TCRdb's table is partial and in-frame only. Among approximately 170,000 clones listed, around 67% were seen once. The source material was peripheral blood. These receptor sequences come from an elderly woman with acute or convalescent COVID-19. Both conserved end residues are part of each CDR3.

V gene,J gene,CDR3 protein
TRBV19,TRBJ2-4,CASSMRTGITNIQYF
TRBV7-9,TRBJ2-7,CASSGRLENPYEQYF
TRBV7-6,TRBJ1-5,CASSQNRGLGQPQHF
TRBV28,TRBJ2-3,CASTEQGNTDTQYF
TRBV29-1,TRBJ1-6,CSVAERYNSPLHF
TRBV5-1,TRBJ2-5,CASSPVGTGEWETQYF
TRBV19,TRBJ2-2,CASSPYRDSFPTGELFF
TRBV21-1,TRBJ2-3,CASSRGTGGATDTQYF
TRBV28,TRBJ1-1,CASSLRQTLQNSEAFF
TRBV11-2,TRBJ2-7,CASSFGSGRYEQYF
TRBV19,TRBJ1-4,CASRAGTGVEKLFF
TRBV5-1,TRBJ2-7,CASSSGTRVYEQYF
TRBV13,TRBJ2-3,CASSLSSRLSTDTQYF
TRBV6-5,TRBJ2-6,CASSYGGVANVLTF
TRBV18,TRBJ2-5,CASSPRSARETQYF
TRBV19,TRBJ2-2,CASSIGGTSRTGELFF
TRBV5-8,TRBJ2-1,CASSLYGGPNEQFF
TRBV4-2,TRBJ1-2,CASSQEAVGDSYGYTF
TRBV18,TRBJ2-2,CASSPRAGNNGELFF
TRBV6-5,TRBJ2-1,CASSRDRAPYNEQFF
TRBV3-1/TRBV3-2,TRBJ2-3,CASSLRTSGFTDTQYF
TRBV7-8,TRBJ2-2,CASSSAGGLNTGELFF
TRBV11-3,TRBJ2-7,CASSSSGTGVQYF
TRBV4-2,TRBJ1-2,CASSQDRGTGIYGYTF
TRBV5-1,TRBJ1-4,CASSEAKQTTNEKLFF
TRBV30,TRBJ2-7,CAWGQGSYEQYF
TRBV5-1,TRBJ2-1,CASSFGQGSSEQFF
TRBV14,TRBJ1-4,CASSPGQPIRKLFF
TRBV5-4,TRBJ2-5,CASSLDPSETQYF
TRBV7-2,TRBJ2-5,CASSLVGSSGSSETQYF
TRBV7-2,TRBJ1-1,CASSLASDTEAFF
TRBV6-2/TRBV6-3,TRBJ2-1,CASSYQELSAGRFF
TRBV5-4,TRBJ2-2,CASSFGQGNTGELFF
TRBV10-3,TRBJ2-1,CAISESTNRGMSYNEQFF
TRBV3-1/TRBV3-2,TRBJ2-3,CASSQELGQGSGTQYF
TRBV7-9,TRBJ2-5,CASSLVQASGISDF
TRBV4-1,TRBJ2-5,CASSQTQRGETQYF
TRBV7-8,TRBJ1-3,CASSFAGGNTIYF
TRBV3-1/TRBV3-2,TRBJ2-1,CASIAGPAYNEQFF
TRBV2,TRBJ1-3,CASTRVENTIYF
TRBV28,TRBJ2-2,CASSWREGVPGELFF
TRBV19,TRBJ1-5,CASMGGTGANQPQHF
TRBV7-8,TRBJ1-3,CASSSYRAGNTIYF